The 19 T cell receptor beta chains below all came from one sample that was sequenced in a study of T-cell reconstitution after alpha-beta-depleted transplantation in children. Unique molecular identifiers were built into the TCRbeta library. TCRdb re-called the PCR reads with MiXCR, one entry per CDR3 protein. The sample includes about 97,000 distinct CDR3 sequences, 7% to 8% of them seen just once. The sample was PBMCs, taken before TCRalphabeta/CD19-depleted stem cell transplant. The receptors stem from a boy under 10 years old with acute lymphoblastic leukemia, due to receive a stem cell transplant.

This clonotype appeared many times. The chain employs TRBV15 and TRBJ2-5, with 12 bases matching TRBD2. The CDR3 runs 19 residues. CDR1 is LNHNV, CDR2 YYDKDF, per germline (reference sequence). With V trimmed by 2 bases and J by 1 base, 11 bases remained unmatched. The CDR3 DNA follows: TGTGCCACCAGCAGATGGTCCGGGACTAGCGGGCAGACCCAAGAGACCCAGTACTTC. This gives the protein CATSRWSGTSGQTQETQYF.

This chain joins TRBV5-6 and TRBJ1-5; no firm D call. Trimming took off 4 bases at V and 5 bases at J, with 13 bases between the two ends. CDR3 size: 14 residues. Germline loops: CDR1 SGHDT, CDR2 YYEEEE. The DNA for the CDR3 is TGTGCCAGCAGCCAAGGTGGAGGCCATCAGCCCCAGCATTTT. Encoded protein: CASSQGGGHQPQHF. Filled out from reference TRBV5-6 and TRBJ1-5, the complete variable domain reads DAGVTQSPTHLIKTRGQQVTLRCSPKSGHDTVSWYQQALGQGPQFIFQYYEEEERQRGNFPDRFSGHQFPNYSSELNVNALLLGDSALYLCASSQGGGHQPQHFGDGTRLSIL.

This clonotype was seen once. A much larger clone lies a single base off, so this may be a read error. V usage is TRBV6-5 and J usage is TRBJ2-3, with D perhaps TRBD1 or TRBD2 (5 bases each). CDR3 length: 11 residues. V was pared by 8 bases and J by 9 bases, with 12 bases between. Germline CDR1 and CDR2: MNHEY and SVGAGI. CDR3 sequence (DNA): TGTGCCAGCGCCGACAGCGGAACGCAGTATTTT. Its protein product is CASADSGTQYF.

Regarding this clonotype: The junction and the germline gene differ at one end; a read error may be behind it. This rearrangement joins TRBV3-1 to TRBJ1-6; D not resolved. Per the germline V gene, CDR1 is LGHDT and CDR2 is YNNKEL (reference sequence). There are 14 residues in the CDR3. This CDR3 reads CASSPVGEKSPLNF. The CDR3 DNA reads TGTGCCAGCAGCCCCGTCGGGGAAAAGTCACCCCTCAACTTT.

Turning to this clonotype: Relative to the germline gene, one junction end is altered; a read error may explain this. This chain uses TRBV20-1 with TRBJ2-5, with unresolved D. The CDR3 is 15 residues long. The germline CDR1 and CDR2 sequences are DFQATT and SNEGSKA (reference sequence). The CDR3 nucleotides are TGCAGTGCTAGAAGCAACTTCCGCGCTACCGACCCTAGGCACTTC. Translating it yields CSARSNFRATDPRHF.

The sample holds many counts of this clonotype. The chain combines TRBV20-1 with TRBJ2-1; D is perhaps TRBD2 (6 bases). V gave up 6 bases and J gave up 5 bases, with 8 bases separating them. CDR1 DFQATT and CDR2 SNEGSKA come from the germline V gene (reference sequence). There are 11 residues in the CDR3. CDR3 protein: CSARLDNEQFF. The CDR3 region has the DNA TGCAGTGCAAGACTAGACAATGAGCAGTTCTTC.

This clonotype occurred many times. The chain is built from TRBV11-2 and TRBJ2-1; 8 bases are shared with TRBD2. The CDR3 spans 15 residues. The germline V gene has CDR1 SGHAT and CDR2 FQNNGV. The trim removed 3 bases at V and 9 bases at J, leaving 10 bases unmatched. The CDR3, as DNA: TGTGCCAGCAGCTTTTTAGTAGCGGGGCAAGGTGAGCAGTTCTTC. As protein: CASSFLVAGQGEQFF.

This clonotype was counted many times. The chain carries TRBV27 and TRBJ2-7, with D unresolved. Trimming removed 1 base at V and 3 bases at J, with 7 bases between. The CDR3 has 13 residues. CDR1 and CDR2 from the germline V gene are MNHEY and SMNVEV (reference sequence). Here the CDR3 DNA reads TGTGCCAGCAGTTTATTAGGAAACTACGAGCAGTACTTC. Translated: CASSLLGNYEQYF.

In its sample, this clonotype was seen many times. This rearrangement joins TRBV10-3 to TRBJ2-3; TRBD2 aligns across 8 bases. The CDR3 length is 13 residues. CDR1 and CDR2 from the germline V gene are ENHRY and SYGVKD. The junction had 3 bases not matched to a gene; V was cut back by 4 bases and J by 6 bases. The CDR3 DNA sequence: TGTGCCATCAGTGGATTAGCGGGGGATACGCAGTATTTT. Amino acids: CAISGLAGDTQYF.

This clonotype occurred many times. V and J are TRBV6-2 or TRBV6-3 and TRBJ1-2; maybe TRBD1 (5 bases). The germline V gene encodes CDR1 MNHEY and CDR2 SVGEGT. The V end was cut by 6 bases, the J end by 4 bases, with 12 bases between. The length of the CDR3 is 13 residues. The DNA of the CDR3 is TGTGCCAGCAGATTCGACAGTCTCTATGGCTACACCTTC. Its translation is CASRFDSLYGYTF.

This clonotype was seen only a few times. This chain joins TRBV20-1 and TRBJ2-1; 10 bases match TRBD1. The CDR3 loop spans 14 amino acids. V trimming: 4 bases; J trimming: 4 bases; junction bases outside the gene matches: 4. Germline V gene sequence: CDR1 DFQATT, CDR2 SNEGSKA (reference sequence). Here the CDR3 reads CSATPGQGYNEQFF. The CDR3 DNA reads TGCAGTGCTACCCCGGGACAGGGGTACAATGAGCAGTTCTTC.

This chain joins TRBV6-5 and TRBJ2-5; possibly TRBD2 for D (5 bases). The CDR3 totals 14 residues. V lost 2 bases, J lost 5 bases, and 12 bases lay in between. Germline values: CDR1 MNHEY, CDR2 SVGAGI. CDR3 in amino acids: CASSYVRGMETQYF. The CDR3 bases are TGTGCCAGCAGTTACGTTCGGGGAATGGAGACCCAGTACTTC.

This clonotype was recorded a few times. V and J are TRBV28 and TRBJ2-5; 9 nucleotides match TRBD2. CDR1 MDHEN and CDR2 SYDVKM come from the germline V gene. The CDR3 is 16 residues long. J was trimmed by 7 bases and V by 4 bases; bases with no gene match: 13. The CDR3 nucleotides are TGTGCCAGCAGTTCCCCCGTTCTAGCGGGGAGGGGGACCCAGTACTTC. Translated: CASSSPVLAGRGTQYF.

This clonotype was observed many times. The chain combines TRBV4-2 with TRBJ1-1; the D is unclear. The CDR3 has 12 residues. Germline V gene sequence: CDR1 LGHNA, CDR2 YNFKEQ. V lost 1 base and J 8 bases, leaving 8 bases between the germline ends. The CDR3 bases are TGTGCCAGCAGCCAAGGTCCGCCAGAAGCTTTCTTT. Translating it yields CASSQGPPEAFF.

There are many counts of this clonotype. The chain is built from TRBV5-1 and TRBJ2-7; TRBD1 matches at 8 bases. V lost 2 bases and J lost 4; bases outside the gene matches: 5. CDR3 length equals 14 residues. Germline V gives CDR1 SGHRS, CDR2 YFSETQ. In DNA form, the CDR3 reads TGCGCCAGCAGCTTCGGGACAGGTGAATACGAGCAGTACTTC. Residues: CASSFGTGEYEQYF.

This clonotype was counted at least ten times. The chain has TRBV14 and TRBJ2-1; D remains ambiguous. Per the germline V gene, CDR1 is SGHDN and CDR2 is FVKESK. The CDR3 has 13 amino acids. V lost 0 bases and J 8 bases, leaving 8 bases between the germline ends. This CDR3 reads CASSQESADEQFF. The CDR3 region has the DNA TGTGCCAGCAGCCAAGAATCGGCCGATGAGCAGTTCTTC.

This clonotype occurred many times. The rearrangement joins TRBV7-2 to TRBJ2-5; perhaps TRBD1 as D (5 bases). Germline V gene sequence: CDR1 SGHTA, CDR2 FQGNSA. V lost 1 base to trimming and J lost 4 bases, with 7 bases between them. This CDR3 has 13 amino acids. CDR3 residues: CASSLDRIETQYF. As DNA, the CDR3 is TGTGCCAGCAGCTTAGACAGGATAGAGACCCAGTACTTC. Based on the CDR3 plus reference TRBV7-2 and TRBJ2-5, the full variable domain is GAGVSQSPSNKVTEKGKDVELRCDPISGHTALYWYRQSLGQGLEFLIYFQGNSAPDKSGLPSDRFSAERTGGSVSTLTIQRTQQEDSAVYLCASSLDRIETQYFGPGTRLLVL.

The rearrangement links TRBV4-2 to TRBJ1-4, with D maybe TRBD1 (6 bases). The CDR3 loop spans 16 amino acids. V was shortened by 10 bases and J by 4 bases, with 22 bases between the two germline ends. The V gene's germline CDR1 is LGHNA and CDR2 YNFKEQ. The CDR3 here is CAMGPGGGCLNEKLFF. CDR3 nucleotide sequence: TGTGCCATGGGCCCCGGGGGCGGCTGCCTTAATGAAAAACTGTTTTTT.

The sample holds many counts of this clonotype. The gene calls are TRBV28 and TRBJ2-7; the D gene is possibly TRBD1 (5 bases). Trimming removed 3 bases from V and 4 bases from J, with 13 bases in between. Germline-derived CDR1 and CDR2 are MDHEN and SYDVKM. CDR3 length equals 14 residues. CDR3 DNA sequence: TGTGCCAGCAGTTTTGGCAGGGTAGGGTACGAGCAGTACTTC. This translates into CASSFGRVGYEQYF.